The entry below describes one T cell receptor (beta chain). Its cognate antigen is unknown. The DNA is omitted, as the CDR3 cannot be located on it reliably, and the CDR3 follows TCRdb's listing. This sample was included in a study of response to subunit inactivated influenza vaccine. General study findings and limits: New T cells are recruited in small numbers by each seasonal influenza vaccination, according to the authors' suggestion.

One entry per CDR3 protein results from TCRdb running MiXCR on the RT-PCR reads. The repertoire has fewer than 600,000 distinct CDR3 sequences, 7.2% of them found once; the top ten carry over 10%. Sequences were derived from PBMCs from blood, sampled 23 months after vaccination. This receptor was obtained from a man aged 45 to 75 who received an inactivated influenza vaccine.

This CDR3 is CASSKVGSGSTDTQYF. The chain carries TRBV21-1 and TRBJ2-3. TRBV21-1 is marked as a pseudogene. The CDR3 spans 16 amino acids, including both terminal residues.